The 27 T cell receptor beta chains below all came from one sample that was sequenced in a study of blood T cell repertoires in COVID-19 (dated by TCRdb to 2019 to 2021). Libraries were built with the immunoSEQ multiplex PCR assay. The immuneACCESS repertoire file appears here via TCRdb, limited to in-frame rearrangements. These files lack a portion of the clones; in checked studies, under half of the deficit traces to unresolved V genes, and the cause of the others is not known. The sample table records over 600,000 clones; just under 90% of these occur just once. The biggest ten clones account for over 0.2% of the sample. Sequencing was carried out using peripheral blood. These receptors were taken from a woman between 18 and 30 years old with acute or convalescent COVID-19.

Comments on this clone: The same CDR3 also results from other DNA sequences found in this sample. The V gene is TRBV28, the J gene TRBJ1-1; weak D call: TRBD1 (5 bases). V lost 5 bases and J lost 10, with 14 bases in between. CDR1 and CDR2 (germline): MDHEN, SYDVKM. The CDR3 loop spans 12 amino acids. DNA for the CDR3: TGTGCCAGCAGTCCTCCTGACAGAGGAGCTTTCTTT. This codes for CASSPPDRGAFF.

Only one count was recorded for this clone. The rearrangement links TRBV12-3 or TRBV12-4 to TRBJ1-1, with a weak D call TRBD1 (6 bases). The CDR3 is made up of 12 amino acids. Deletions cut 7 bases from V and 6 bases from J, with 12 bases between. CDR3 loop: CASKGQPPEAFF. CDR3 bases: TGTGCCAGCAAAGGACAGCCACCTGAAGCTTTCTTT.

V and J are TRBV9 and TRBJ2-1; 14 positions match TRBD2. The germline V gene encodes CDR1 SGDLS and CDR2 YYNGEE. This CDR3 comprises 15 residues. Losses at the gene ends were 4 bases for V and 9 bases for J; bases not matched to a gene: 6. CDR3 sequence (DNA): TGTGCCAGCAGCTCCGGACTAGCGGGGGGTGGTGAGCAGTTCTTC. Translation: CASSSGLAGGGEQFF.

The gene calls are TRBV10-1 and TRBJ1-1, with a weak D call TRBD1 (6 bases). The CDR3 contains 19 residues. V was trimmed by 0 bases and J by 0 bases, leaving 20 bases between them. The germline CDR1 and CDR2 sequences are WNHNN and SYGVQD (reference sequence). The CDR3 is CASSESMRRNTGMNTEAFF. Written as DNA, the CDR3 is TGCGCCAGCAGTGAGTCGATGCGTCGGAACACAGGGATGAACACTGAAGCTTTCTTT.

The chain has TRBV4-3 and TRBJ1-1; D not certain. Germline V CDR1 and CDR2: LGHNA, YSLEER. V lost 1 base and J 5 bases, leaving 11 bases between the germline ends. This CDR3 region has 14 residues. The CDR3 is CASSQGDSETEAFF. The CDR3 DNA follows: TGCGCCAGCAGCCAAGGCGATTCGGAGACTGAAGCTTTCTTT.

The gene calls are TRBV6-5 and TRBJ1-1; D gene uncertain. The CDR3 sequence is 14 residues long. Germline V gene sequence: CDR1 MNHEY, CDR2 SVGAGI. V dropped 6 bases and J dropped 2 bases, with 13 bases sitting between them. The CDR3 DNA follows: TGTGCCAGCAGCCCAGACGGGGAAAACACTGAAGCTTTCTTT. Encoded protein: CASSPDGENTEAFF.

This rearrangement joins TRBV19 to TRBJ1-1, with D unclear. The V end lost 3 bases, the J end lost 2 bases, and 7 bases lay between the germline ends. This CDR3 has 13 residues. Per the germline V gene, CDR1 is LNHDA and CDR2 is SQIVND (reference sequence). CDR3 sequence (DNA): TGTGCCAGTAGTATTGAGGTTAACACTGAAGCTTTCTTT. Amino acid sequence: CASSIEVNTEAFF.

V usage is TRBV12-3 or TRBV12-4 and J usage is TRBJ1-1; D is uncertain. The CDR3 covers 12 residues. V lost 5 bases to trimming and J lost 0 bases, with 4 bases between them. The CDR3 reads CASSPMNTEAFF. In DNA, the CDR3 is TGTGCCAGCAGTCCAATGAACACTGAAGCTTTCTTT.

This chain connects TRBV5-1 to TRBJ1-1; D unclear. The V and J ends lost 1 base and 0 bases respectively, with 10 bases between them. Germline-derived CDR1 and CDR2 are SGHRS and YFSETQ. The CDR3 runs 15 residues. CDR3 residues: CASSLSEDVNTEAFF. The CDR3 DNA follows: TGCGCCAGCAGCTTGTCGGAGGACGTGAACACTGAAGCTTTCTTT.

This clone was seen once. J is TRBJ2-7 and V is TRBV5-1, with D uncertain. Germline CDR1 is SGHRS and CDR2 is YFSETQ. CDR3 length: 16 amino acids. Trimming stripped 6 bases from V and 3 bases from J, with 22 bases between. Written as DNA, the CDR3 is TGCGCCAGCAAAGCTATGTATCAGCAGGCCCACTACGAGCAGTACTTC. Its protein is CASKAMYQQAHYEQYF.

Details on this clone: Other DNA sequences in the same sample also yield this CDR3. The CDR3 region is CASSQDAGSGANVLTF. The CDR3 nucleotides read TGCGCCAGCAGCCAAGATGCCGGGTCTGGGGCCAACGTCCTGACTTTC. The J gene is TRBJ2-6, the V gene TRBV4-3; no clear D. Trimming stripped 0 bases from V and 1 base from J, with 7 bases between. The CDR3 has 16 residues. CDR1 and CDR2 from the germline V gene are LGHNA and YSLEER.

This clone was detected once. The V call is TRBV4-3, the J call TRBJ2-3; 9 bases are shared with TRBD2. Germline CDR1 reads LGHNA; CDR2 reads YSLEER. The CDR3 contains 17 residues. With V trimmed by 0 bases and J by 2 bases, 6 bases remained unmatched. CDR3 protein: CASSQDLAGGHTDTQYF. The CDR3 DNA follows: TGCGCCAGCAGCCAAGATTTGGCGGGGGGGCACACAGATACGCAGTATTTT.

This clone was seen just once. In nucleotides, the CDR3 is TGTGCCAGCAGCTCCAGGACTAGCACGGGCACAGATACGCAGTATTTT. Its translation is CASSSRTSTGTDTQYF. The chain links TRBV7-3 to TRBJ2-3; 8 bases match TRBD2. Per the germline V gene, CDR1 is SGHTA and CDR2 is FQGTGA. V was pared by 4 bases and J by 1 base, with 7 bases of the junction left unmatched. The CDR3 has 16 amino acids.

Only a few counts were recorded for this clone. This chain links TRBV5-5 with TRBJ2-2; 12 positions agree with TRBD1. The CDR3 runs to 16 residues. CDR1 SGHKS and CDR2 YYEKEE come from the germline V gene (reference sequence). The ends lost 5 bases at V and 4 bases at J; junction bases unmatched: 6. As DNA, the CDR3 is TGTGCCAGCAGTTTTGGGACAGGGGGCGGCACCGGGGAGCTGTTTTTT. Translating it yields CASSFGTGGGTGELFF.

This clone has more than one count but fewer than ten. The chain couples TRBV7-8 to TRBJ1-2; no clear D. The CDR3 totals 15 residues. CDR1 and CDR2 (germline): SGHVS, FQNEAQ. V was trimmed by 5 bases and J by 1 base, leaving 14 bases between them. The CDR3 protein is CASSRAPRDNYGYTF. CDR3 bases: TGTGCCAGCAGCCGAGCCCCCCGGGATAACTATGGCTACACCTTC.

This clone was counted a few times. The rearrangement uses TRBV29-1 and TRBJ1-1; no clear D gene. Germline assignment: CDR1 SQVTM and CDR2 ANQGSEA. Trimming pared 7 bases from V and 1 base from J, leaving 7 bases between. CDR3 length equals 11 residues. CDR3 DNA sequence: TGCAGCGCGAGACAGAACACTGAAGCTTTCTTT. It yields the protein CSARQNTEAFF.

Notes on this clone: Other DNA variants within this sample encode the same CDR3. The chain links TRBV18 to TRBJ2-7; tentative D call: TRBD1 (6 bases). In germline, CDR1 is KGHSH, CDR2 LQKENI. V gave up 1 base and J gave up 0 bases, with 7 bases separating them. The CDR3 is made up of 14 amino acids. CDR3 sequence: CASSPRGGSYEQYF. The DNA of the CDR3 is TGTGCCAGCTCACCACGAGGGGGCTCCTACGAGCAGTACTTC.

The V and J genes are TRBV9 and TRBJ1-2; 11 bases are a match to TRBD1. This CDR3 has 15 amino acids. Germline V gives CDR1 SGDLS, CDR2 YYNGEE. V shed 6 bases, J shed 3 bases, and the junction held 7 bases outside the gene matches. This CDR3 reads CASTAGTGGDYGYTF. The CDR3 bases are TGTGCCAGCACCGCCGGGACAGGGGGGGACTATGGCTACACCTTC. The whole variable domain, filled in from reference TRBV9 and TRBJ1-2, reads DSGVTQTPKHLITATGQRVTLRCSPRSGDLSVYWYQQSLDQGLQFLIQYYNGEERAKGNILERFSAQQFPDLHSELNLSSLELGDSALYFCASTAGTGGDYGYTFGSGTRLTVV.

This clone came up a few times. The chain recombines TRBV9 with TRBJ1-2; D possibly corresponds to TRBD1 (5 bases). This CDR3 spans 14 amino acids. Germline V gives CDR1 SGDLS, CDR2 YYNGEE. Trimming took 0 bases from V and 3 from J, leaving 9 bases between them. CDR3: CASSVGWGDYGYTF. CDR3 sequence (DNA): TGTGCCAGCAGCGTAGGTTGGGGGGACTATGGCTACACCTTC.

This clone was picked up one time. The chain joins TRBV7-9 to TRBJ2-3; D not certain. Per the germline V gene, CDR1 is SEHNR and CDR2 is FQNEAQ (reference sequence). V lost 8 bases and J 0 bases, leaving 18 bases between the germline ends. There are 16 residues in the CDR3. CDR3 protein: CASDPVLGRSTDTQYF. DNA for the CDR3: TGTGCCAGCGACCCTGTTTTGGGCAGGAGCACAGATACGCAGTATTTT.

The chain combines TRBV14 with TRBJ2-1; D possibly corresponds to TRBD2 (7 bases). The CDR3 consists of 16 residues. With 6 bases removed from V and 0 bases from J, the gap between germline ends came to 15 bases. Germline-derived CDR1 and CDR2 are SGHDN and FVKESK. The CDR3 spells CASSPRGDISYNEQFF. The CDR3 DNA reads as TGTGCCAGCAGTCCCCGGGGGGACATCTCCTACAATGAGCAGTTCTTC.

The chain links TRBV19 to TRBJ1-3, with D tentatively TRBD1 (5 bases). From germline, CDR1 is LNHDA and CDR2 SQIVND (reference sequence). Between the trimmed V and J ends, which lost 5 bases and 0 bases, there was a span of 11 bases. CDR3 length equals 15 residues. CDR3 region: CASSRGGTSGNTIYF. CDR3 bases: TGTGCCAGTAGTCGAGGAGGGACCTCTGGAAACACCATATATTTT.

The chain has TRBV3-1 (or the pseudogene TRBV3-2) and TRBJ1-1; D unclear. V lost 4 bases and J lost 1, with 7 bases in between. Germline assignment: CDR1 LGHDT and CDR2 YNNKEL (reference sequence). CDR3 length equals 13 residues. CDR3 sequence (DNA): TGTGCCAGCAGCCCTTTAAAGAACACTGAAGCTTTCTTT. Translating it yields CASSPLKNTEAFF.

CDR3 region: CATSRDGGRGTDTQYF. For the CDR3, the DNA is TGTGCCACCAGCAGAGATGGGGGGAGAGGCACAGATACGCAGTATTTT. This chain connects TRBV15 to TRBJ2-3, with D perhaps TRBD2 (6 bases). The CDR3 runs to 16 residues. Per germline, CDR1 LNHNV and CDR2 YYDKDF (reference sequence). V was pared by 0 bases and J by 1 base, with 11 bases between.

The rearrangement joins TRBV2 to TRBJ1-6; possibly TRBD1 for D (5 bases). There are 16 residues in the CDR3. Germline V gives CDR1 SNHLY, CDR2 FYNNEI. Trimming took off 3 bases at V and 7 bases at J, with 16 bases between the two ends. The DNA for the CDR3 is TGTGCCAGCAGTGATGAATGGGGAGGGGTAAATTCACCCCTCCACTTT. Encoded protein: CASSDEWGGVNSPLHF.

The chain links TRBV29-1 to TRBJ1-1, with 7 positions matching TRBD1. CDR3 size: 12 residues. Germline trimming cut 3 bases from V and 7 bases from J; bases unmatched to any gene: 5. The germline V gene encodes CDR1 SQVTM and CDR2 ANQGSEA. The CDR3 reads CSVDPDRDEAFF. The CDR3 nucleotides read TGCAGCGTTGACCCCGACAGGGATGAAGCTTTCTTT.

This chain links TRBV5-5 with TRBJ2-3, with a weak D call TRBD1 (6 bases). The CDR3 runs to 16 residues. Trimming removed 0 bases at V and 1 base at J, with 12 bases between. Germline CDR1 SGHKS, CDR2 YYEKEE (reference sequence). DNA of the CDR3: TGTGCCAGCAGCTTGGGGCACAGGGTAGGCACAGATACGCAGTATTTT. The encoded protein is CASSLGHRVGTDTQYF. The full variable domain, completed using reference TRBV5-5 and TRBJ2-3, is DAGVTQSPTHLIKTRGQQVTLRCSPISGHKSVSWYQQVLGQGPQFIFQYYEKEERGRGNFPDRFSARQFPNYSSELNVNALLLGDSALYLCASSLGHRVGTDTQYFGPGTRLTVL.